This TCR beta chain was found in a study of OX40 agonist ivuxolimab in advanced cancers. Study summary: Hepatocellular carcinoma, melanoma, renal cell or head and neck cancer occurred in dose-escalation patients.

Generated by immunoSEQ multiplex PCR, the TCRdb table keeps only in-frame clones and is missing some. This sample yields 8,500 to 14,000 clones, of which around four fifths are seen a single time; roughly 15% belongs to the top ten. Germline lookup yields CDR1 SEHNR and CDR2 FQNEAQ (reference sequence). The CDR3 has 14 amino acids. The V end was cut by 6 bases, the J end by 0 bases, with 11 bases between. Sequenced here: CD4+ or CD8+ T cells sorted from blood, sampled in a trial of the OX40 agonist ivuxolimab. This clonotype originated in an adult with an advanced solid tumor such as melanoma, head and neck, liver or kidney cancer. This chain connects TRBV7-9 to TRBJ1-1; D may be TRBD1 (6 bases). CDR3 in amino acids: CASRGALLNTEAFF. CDR3 coding DNA: TGTGCCAGCAGGGGGGCGCTTCTGAACACTGAAGCTTTCTTT.